These 21 T cell receptor beta chains originate from one sample sequenced in a study of T cell responses to AZD1222 COVID-19 vaccine. TCRdb's table, derived via immunoSEQ multiplex PCR, lists solely in-frame clones and lacks some. The top ten hold about 8.7% of the sample, which has about 100,000 clones, approximately 88% seen once. Sample: peripheral blood, taken on day 0 of AZD1222 vaccination. All receptors derive from an adult in good health.

In the case of this clone: Other DNA sequences from this sample encode an identical CDR3 as well. The V call is TRBV3-1 (or the pseudogene TRBV3-2), the J call TRBJ1-2; D gene unclear. The CDR3 spans 12 residues. Trimming took 1 base from V and 5 from J, leaving 5 bases between them. Germline V gene data show CDR1 as LGHDT and CDR2 as YNNKEL (reference sequence). Here the CDR3 reads CASSQGTYGYTF. DNA for the CDR3: TGTGCCAGCAGCCAAGGAACATATGGCTACACCTTC.

The chain has TRBV6-2 or TRBV6-3 and TRBJ1-1; 10 bases line up with TRBD1. CDR3 length: 14 residues. Germline lookup yields CDR1 MNHEY and CDR2 SVGEGT. V shed 5 bases and J 6 bases; nucleotides not matched to a gene: 6. CDR3 in amino acids: CASSRSTGGAEAFF. CDR3 DNA sequence: TGTGCCAGCAGTCGATCGACAGGGGGCGCTGAAGCTTTCTTT.

This sequence joins TRBV7-2 and TRBJ2-1; 10 nucleotides align to TRBD2. Germline CDR1 is SGHTA and CDR2 is FQGNSA. Unmatched junction bases numbered 7, after V lost 4 bases and J lost 7 bases. CDR3 length: 15 amino acids. The CDR3 is CASSSRTSGTNEQFF. In DNA, the CDR3 is TGTGCCAGCAGCTCCCGGACTAGCGGAACTAATGAGCAGTTCTTC.

The chain uses TRBV6-5 and TRBJ1-1, with unresolved D. The CDR3 has 13 amino acids. CDR1 is MNHEY, CDR2 SVGAGI, per germline. The ends were cut back, 8 bases at V and 3 bases at J, with 13 bases in the middle. CDR3 sequence reads: CASSFTLDTEAFF. CDR3 sequence (DNA): TGTGCCAGCTCCTTTACTCTTGACACTGAAGCTTTCTTT.

The rearrangement uses TRBV2 and TRBJ2-5, with D perhaps given as TRBD1 or TRBD2 (6 bases each). The germline V and J ends were trimmed by 8 bases and 6 bases, with 22 bases remaining between them. Germline CDR1 SNHLY, CDR2 FYNNEI. The CDR3 is 15 amino acids. CDR3 DNA sequence: TGTGCCAGCGGGGGGCTCGGGACGACCTCAAAGACCCAGTACTTC. It specifies CASGGLGTTSKTQYF.

The rearrangement links TRBV27 to TRBJ2-1; TRBD2 might be the D (6 bases). With 8 bases removed from V and 5 bases from J, the gap between germline ends came to 16 bases. This CDR3 comprises 14 residues. CDR1 MNHEY and CDR2 SMNVEV come from the germline V gene (reference sequence). In DNA form, the CDR3 reads TGTGCCAGCGGAAACCGGGGACTCCACAATGAGCAGTTCTTC. Residues: CASGNRGLHNEQFF.

The rearrangement uses TRBV5-1 and TRBJ2-1; 11 bases fit TRBD2. The CDR3 length is 15 residues. Germline V CDR1 and CDR2: SGHRS, YFSETQ. The V segment lost 1 base and the J segment 8 bases; nucleotides outside the gene matches: 5. The CDR3 nucleotides read TGCGCCAGCAGCTTGCTTAGCGGGAGGGTCCATGAGCAGTTCTTC. Translation: CASSLLSGRVHEQFF.

The count of this clone is one. The chain employs TRBV24-1 and TRBJ1-5; D remains ambiguous. This CDR3 region has 14 residues. V was pared by 9 bases and J by 0 bases, with 11 bases between. Germline V gene sequence: CDR1 KGHDR, CDR2 SFDVKD. The CDR3 loop is CATGGFYSNQPQHF. The CDR3 coding sequence is TGTGCCACCGGAGGCTTTTATAGCAATCAGCCCCAGCATTTT.

The gene calls are TRBV5-1 and TRBJ2-2; the match to TRBD2 covers 9 bases. The CDR3 is 17 amino acids. Germline V CDR1 and CDR2: SGHRS, YFSETQ. With 4 bases clipped from V and 5 bases from J, the junction kept 12 bases outside the gene matches. In DNA, the CDR3 is TGCGCCAGCAGCGCTACCCGGACTAGCGATGGTACCGGGGAGCTGTTTTTT. Amino acids: CASSATRTSDGTGELFF.

The chain has TRBV27 and TRBJ1-5, with D perhaps matching TRBD1 (5 bases). CDR3 length: 14 residues. Per germline, CDR1 MNHEY and CDR2 SMNVEV (reference sequence). V was pared by 1 base and J by 4 bases, with 8 bases between. The CDR3 region is CASSLFQGNQPQHF. In DNA form, the CDR3 reads TGTGCCAGCAGTTTATTCCAGGGTAATCAGCCCCAGCATTTT.

As to this clone: A read error may produce the germline difference seen at one junction end. The chain recombines TRBV19 with TRBJ2-3; D is undetermined. This CDR3 spans 16 amino acids. Germline-derived CDR1 and CDR2 are LNHDA and SQIVND (reference sequence). The chain's CDR3 is CASSIGQITSTDTQYF. DNA for the CDR3: TGTGCCAGCAGTATCGGGCAGATAACTAGCACAGATACGCAGTATTTT.

This clone turned up a few times. This chain uses TRBV15 with TRBJ2-4, with D perhaps TRBD1 or TRBD2 (5 bases each). Trimming took off 0 bases at V and 8 bases at J, with 11 bases between the two ends. CDR1 and CDR2 from the germline V gene are LNHNV and YYDKDF (reference sequence). The CDR3 has 14 amino acids. The CDR3 here is CATSRELGVDIQYF. The CDR3 nucleotides are TGTGCCACCAGCAGAGAGCTGGGGGTTGACATTCAGTACTTC.

The chain joins TRBV9 to TRBJ2-2; D is unclear. The germline gives CDR1 SGDLS, CDR2 YYNGEE. V was clipped by 4 bases and J by 4 bases, with 17 bases between them. The CDR3 consists of 16 residues. Here the CDR3 reads CASSRRSTGSTGELFF. CDR3 nucleotide sequence: TGTGCCAGCAGCCGTAGGTCGACGGGTTCCACCGGGGAGCTGTTTTTT.

This chain links TRBV7-2 with TRBJ1-1, with 9 bases fitting TRBD1. The length of the CDR3 is 15 residues. Germline CDR1 is SGHTA and CDR2 is FQGNSA. V dropped 2 bases and J dropped 3; count of bases not matched to a gene: 4. The DNA for the CDR3 is TGTGCCAGCAGCTTAAAGACAGGGGGTTACACTGAAGCTTTCTTT. It specifies CASSLKTGGYTEAFF.

This clone was counted once. This chain uses TRBV20-1 with TRBJ1-2; D call uncertain. Germline V gene lookup returns CDR1 DFQATT and CDR2 SNEGSKA (reference sequence). V was cut by 3 bases and J by 5 bases, with 7 bases left in between. This CDR3 region has 11 residues. The CDR3 loop reads CSASGRYGYTF. The CDR3 coding sequence is TGCAGTGCTAGCGGGAGGTATGGCTACACCTTC.

The CDR3, as DNA: TGTGCCAGCTTGGGGGCACTTGGGGGTACTGAAGCTTTCTTT. Amino acid sequence: CASLGALGGTEAFF. The rearrangement links TRBV25-1 to TRBJ1-1; the D gene is possibly TRBD1 (6 bases). Germline V gene data show CDR1 as MGHDK and CDR2 as SYGVNS. The CDR3 runs to 14 residues. The V end was cut by 8 bases, the J end by 5 bases, with 18 bases between.

V gene TRBV19 combines with J gene TRBJ2-7; D gene ambiguous. The CDR3 runs to 14 residues. CDR1 is LNHDA and CDR2 is SQIVND in the germline V gene (reference sequence). V lost 3 bases to trimming and J lost 0 bases, with 9 bases between them. CDR3 sequence (DNA): TGTGCCAGTAGTATTTATTACAGCTCCTACGAGCAGTACTTC. It is translated as CASSIYYSSYEQYF.

This clone was counted a single time. The rearrangement links TRBV7-2 to TRBJ2-7, with TRBD1 matching over 8 bases. Looked up from germline, CDR1 is SGHTA and CDR2 is FQGNSA. This CDR3 has 16 residues. Germline trimming cut 4 bases from V and 4 bases from J; bases unmatched to any gene: 12. The CDR3 region has the DNA TGTGCCAGCAGCTCAGAAAGGACAGGGTCTAAGTACGAGCAGTACTTC. This codes for CASSSERTGSKYEQYF.

The V call is TRBV3-1 (or the pseudogene TRBV3-2), the J call TRBJ2-7; 9 bases are a match to TRBD1. V gave up 0 bases and J gave up 5 bases; unmatched junction bases: 2. This CDR3 contains 14 residues. Per germline, CDR1 LGHDT and CDR2 YNNKEL (reference sequence). CDR3 DNA: TGTGCCAGCAGCCAAGATCGGACAGGGGACGAGCAGTACTTC. Amino acid sequence: CASSQDRTGDEQYF.

The chain is built from TRBV27 and TRBJ2-7, with D possibly being TRBD1 (5 bases). This CDR3 is built from 13 residues. Trimming took off 5 bases at V and 3 bases at J, with 11 bases between the two ends. Germline CDR1 and CDR2: MNHEY and SMNVEV (reference sequence). The CDR3 reads CASSRPTDYEQYF. CDR3 nucleotide sequence: TGTGCCAGCAGTCGACCGACAGACTACGAGCAGTACTTC.

The chain is built from TRBV28 and TRBJ1-3; D ambiguous. The V end was cut by 6 bases, the J end by 6 bases, with 9 bases between. Germline V gives CDR1 MDHEN, CDR2 SYDVKM. This CDR3 contains 12 residues. This CDR3 is CASRTPANTIYF. The DNA of the CDR3 is TGTGCCAGCAGGACCCCGGCAAACACCATATATTTT.